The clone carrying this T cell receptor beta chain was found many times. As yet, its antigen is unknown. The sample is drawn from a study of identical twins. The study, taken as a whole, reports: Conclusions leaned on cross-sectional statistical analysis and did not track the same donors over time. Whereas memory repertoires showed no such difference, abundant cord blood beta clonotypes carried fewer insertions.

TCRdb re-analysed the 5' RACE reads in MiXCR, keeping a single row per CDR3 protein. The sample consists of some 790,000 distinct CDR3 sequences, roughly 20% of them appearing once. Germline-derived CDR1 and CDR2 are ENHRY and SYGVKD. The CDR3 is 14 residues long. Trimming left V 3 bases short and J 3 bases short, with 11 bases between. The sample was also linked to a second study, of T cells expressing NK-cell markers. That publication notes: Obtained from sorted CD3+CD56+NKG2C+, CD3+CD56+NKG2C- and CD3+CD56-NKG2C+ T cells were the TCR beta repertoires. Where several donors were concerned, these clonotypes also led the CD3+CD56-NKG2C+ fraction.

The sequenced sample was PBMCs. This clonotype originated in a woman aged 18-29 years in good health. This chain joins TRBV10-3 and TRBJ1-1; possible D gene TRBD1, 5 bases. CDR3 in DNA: TGTGCCATCAGTGAAAGGGGTGGGGACACTGAAGCTTTCTTT. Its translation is CAISERGGDTEAFF.